The clone carrying this T cell receptor (beta chain) was observed many times. Its antigen remains unidentified. This sample stems from a study of Graves' ophthalmopathy and Graves' hyperthyroidism. Among the exclusions were patients with other autoimmune diseases, uncontrolled infections, pregnancy or lactation. Isolation of PBMCs was performed using about 9.9 ml of fresh peripheral blood. TCR beta CDR3 regions were amplified from RNA transcripts. Scientists carried out first-round RT-PCR using HTBI primers and then a second-round multiplex PCR. One entry per CDR3 protein results from TCRdb running MiXCR on the multiplex PCR reads. The repertoire includes about 400,000 distinct CDR3 sequences, roughly 20% of them detected once, and approximately 3.2% sits in the top ten. The CDR3 spans 12 residues. V was shortened by 4 bases and J by 6 bases, with 10 bases between the two germline ends. Overall study results and limits: Blood samples also showed most expanded thyroid clonotypes exceeding 0.001 frequency.

The chain carries TRBV12-3 or TRBV12-4 and TRBJ2-7; tentative D call: TRBD2 (6 bases). This clonotype originated in a woman aged 18-29 years with stable Graves' hyperthyroidism. The sample taken for sequencing was peripheral blood. The CDR3, as DNA: TGTGCCAGCAGTTACCTGGGAGGCGAGCAGTACTTC. Translation: CASSYLGGEQYF.